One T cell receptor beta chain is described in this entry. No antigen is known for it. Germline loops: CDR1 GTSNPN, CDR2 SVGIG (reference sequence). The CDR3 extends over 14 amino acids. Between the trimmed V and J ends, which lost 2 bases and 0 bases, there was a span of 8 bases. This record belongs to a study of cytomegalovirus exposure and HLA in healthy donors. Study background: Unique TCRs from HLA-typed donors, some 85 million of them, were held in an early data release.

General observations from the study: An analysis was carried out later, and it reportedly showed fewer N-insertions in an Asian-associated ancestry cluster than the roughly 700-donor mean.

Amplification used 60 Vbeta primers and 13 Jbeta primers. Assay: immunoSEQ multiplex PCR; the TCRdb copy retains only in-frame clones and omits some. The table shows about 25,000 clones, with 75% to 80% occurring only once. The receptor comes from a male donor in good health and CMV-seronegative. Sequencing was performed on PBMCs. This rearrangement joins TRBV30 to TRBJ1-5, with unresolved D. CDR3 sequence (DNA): TGTGCCTGGAGTCTGCGGCTTAGCAATCAGCCCCAGCATTTT. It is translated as CAWSLRLSNQPQHF.